Presented here are 23 T cell receptor beta chains from one specimen sequenced in a study of cytomegalovirus exposure and HLA in healthy donors (dated by TCRdb to about 2017). Preparation of the library involved the immunoSEQ multiplex PCR assay. The multiplex PCR relied on a mix of 60 forward primers for TCR Vbeta segments and 13 reverse primers for TCR Jbeta segments. The table comes from immuneACCESS by way of TCRdb, which keeps in-frame sequences with V and J called. Part of the clones is missing from these tables; in studies checked, under half for an unresolved V gene and the rest for unknown reasons. Across this sample there are 100,000 to 120,000 clones, with 60% to 85% seen only once. The ten largest clones take up 2.5% to 3.5% of the sample. Sequences were obtained from PBMCs. These TCRs come from a woman aged 55-70 years in good health and CMV-seropositive.

The chain uses TRBV5-4 and TRBJ1-1; possible D gene TRBD1, 5 bases. CDR1 SGHNT and CDR2 YYREEE come from the germline V gene (reference sequence). The length of the CDR3 is 14 residues. The V and J ends lost 2 bases and 0 bases respectively, with 8 bases between them. The CDR3 DNA sequence: TGTGCCAGCAGCTTCCGACAGATGAACACTGAAGCTTTCTTT. It codes for CASSFRQMNTEAFF. Together with reference TRBV5-4 and TRBJ1-1, the CDR3 gives the full variable domain: ETGVTQSPTHLIKTRGQQVTLRCSSQSGHNTVSWYQQALGQGPQFIFQYYREEENGRGNFPPRFSGLQFPNYSSELNVNALELDDSALYLCASSFRQMNTEAFFGQGTRLTVV.

V gene TRBV19 combines with J gene TRBJ1-5; 9 bases are a match to TRBD1. This CDR3 is built from 17 residues. Losses at the gene ends were 5 bases for V and 0 bases for J; bases not matched to a gene: 8. The germline CDR1 and CDR2 sequences are LNHDA and SQIVND (reference sequence). The CDR3 coding sequence is TGTGCCAGTAGTTTCCACGGACAGGGGTTTAGCAATCAGCCCCAGCATTTT. It is translated as CASSFHGQGFSNQPQHF.

The chain carries TRBV10-1 and TRBJ2-2; perhaps TRBD2 as D (6 bases). Trimming cost V 10 bases and J 7 bases, with 19 bases left between them. This CDR3 comprises 14 residues. In germline, CDR1 is WNHNN, CDR2 SYGVQD (reference sequence). This chain's CDR3 is CATPRGGTGGELFF. The CDR3 DNA is TGCGCCACTCCAAGGGGCGGGACGGGCGGGGAGCTGTTTTTT.

The genes are TRBV6-6 and TRBJ1-2; no clear D gene. The germline V and J ends were trimmed by 4 bases and 6 bases, with 15 bases remaining between them. From germline, CDR1 is MNHNY and CDR2 SVGAGI (reference sequence). The CDR3 has 14 residues. The CDR3 DNA is TGTGCCAGCAGTTCCAAGTCCTTTAGTAATGGCTACACCTTC. As protein: CASSSKSFSNGYTF.

This clone was found a few times. The gene calls are TRBV2 and TRBJ1-5; D is ambiguous. CDR1 is SNHLY and CDR2 is FYNNEI in the germline V gene. This CDR3 comprises 15 residues. The germline V and J ends were trimmed by 7 bases and 2 bases, with 15 bases remaining between them. Here the CDR3 reads CASKQSGGGNQPQHF. The CDR3 nucleotides are TGTGCCAGCAAGCAAAGTGGCGGGGGCAATCAGCCCCAGCATTTT. Full variable domain (rest looked up from reference TRBV2 and TRBJ1-5): EPEVTQTPSHQVTQMGQEVILRCVPISNHLYFYWYRQILGQKVEFLVSFYNNEISEKSEIFDDQFSVERPDGSNFTLKIRSTKLEDSAMYFCASKQSGGGNQPQHFGDGTRLSIL.

The CDR3 here is CASSSRFRGRGTEAFF. DNA of the CDR3: TGTGCCAGCAGTTCCCGGTTTAGGGGGCGAGGGACTGAAGCTTTCTTT. The chain is built from TRBV6-5 and TRBJ1-1, with TRBD1 matching over 7 bases. The CDR3 contains 16 residues. Trimming at V came to 4 bases and at J to 5 bases, leaving 13 bases not matched to a gene. CDR1 and CDR2 (germline): MNHEY, SVGAGI.

The chain carries TRBV19 and TRBJ2-5; 7 bases line up with TRBD2. With the DNA end fitting TRBJ2-7 better, the J assignment may be wrong. From germline, CDR1 is LNHDA and CDR2 SQIVND (reference sequence). This CDR3 is 14 amino acids long. CDR3 sequence (DNA): TGTGCCAGCGCCTCGGGGGGAGTCACCTACGAGCAGTACTTC. It codes for CASASGGVTYEQYF.

The chain couples TRBV11-2 to TRBJ1-2, with D possibly being TRBD1 (6 bases). Deletions cut 4 bases from V and 3 bases from J, with 12 bases between. The CDR3 runs 14 residues. Germline V gives CDR1 SGHAT, CDR2 FQNNGV. CDR3 in amino acids: CASSSIAGDYGYTF. The DNA for the CDR3 is TGTGCCAGCAGCTCCATTGCAGGGGACTATGGCTACACCTTC.

The genes are TRBV18 and TRBJ1-1; D uncertain. V was pared by 2 bases and J by 5 bases, with 6 bases between. The length of the CDR3 is 12 residues. Germline assignment: CDR1 KGHSH and CDR2 LQKENI. CDR3 coding DNA: TGTGCCAGCTCACCAGAGAGAACTGAAGCTTTCTTT. This codes for CASSPERTEAFF. The full variable domain, its missing parts supplied by reference TRBV18 and TRBJ1-1, is NAGVMQNPRHLVRRRGQEARLRCSPMKGHSHVYWYRQLPEEGLKFMVYLQKENIIDESGMPKERFSAEFPKEGPSILRIQQVVRGDSAAYFCASSPERTEAFFGQGTRLTVV.

This sequence joins TRBV7-9 and TRBJ2-1; weak D call: TRBD1 (6 bases). This CDR3 has 16 amino acids. The V gene's germline CDR1 is SEHNR and CDR2 FQNEAQ (reference sequence). V was trimmed by 2 bases and J by 8 bases, leaving 19 bases between them. The CDR3 here is CASSLRRSTGFDEQFF. The CDR3 nucleotides read TGTGCCAGCAGCTTAAGGCGGAGTACAGGGTTCGATGAGCAGTTCTTC. The whole variable domain, remainder taken from reference TRBV7-9 and TRBJ2-1, is DTGVSQNPRHKITKRGQNVTFRCDPISEHNRLYWYRQTLGQGPEFLTYFQNEAQLEKSRLLSDRFSAERPKGSFSTLEIQRTEQGDSAMYLCASSLRRSTGFDEQFFGPGTRLTVL.

CDR3 in DNA: TGTGCCAGCAGCCGAGGGGAGGGACTAGCGGGTCCCGCTGATACGCAGTATTTT. Amino acid sequence: CASSRGEGLAGPADTQYF. The genes are TRBV9 and TRBJ2-3; 12 nucleotides match TRBD2. This CDR3 comprises 18 residues. Looked up from germline, CDR1 is SGDLS and CDR2 is YYNGEE. V dropped 4 bases and J dropped 6; count of bases not matched to a gene: 15.

This clone was counted a few times. This chain connects TRBV25-1 to TRBJ2-2; a possible D gene is TRBD1 (5 bases). With 3 bases removed from V and 8 bases from J, the gap between germline ends came to 10 bases. The V gene's germline CDR1 is MGHDK and CDR2 SYGVNS. There are 13 residues in the CDR3. CDR3 in amino acids: CASSDFRGGELFF. CDR3 in DNA: TGTGCCAGCAGTGATTTTAGGGGAGGGGAGCTGTTTTTT.

Only a few counts were recorded for this clone. The chain employs TRBV28 and TRBJ2-7, with TRBD1 identical over 10 bases. Germline lookup yields CDR1 MDHEN and CDR2 SYDVKM. There are 13 residues in the CDR3. J was trimmed by 1 base and V by 6 bases; bases with no gene match: 0. In DNA, the CDR3 is TGTGCCAGCAGGGGACAGGGGTCCTACGAGCAGTACTTC. It translates to CASRGQGSYEQYF.

J is TRBJ2-1 and V is TRBV12-5; 8 nucleotides line up with TRBD2. Germline trimming cut 11 bases from V and 4 bases from J; bases unmatched to any gene: 7. CDR1 and CDR2 (germline): LGHNT, FRNRAP. The CDR3 is 13 amino acids. CDR3 DNA sequence: TGTGCTGGAACTAGCGGTCTTTACAATGAGCAGTTCTTC. This sequence encodes CAGTSGLYNEQFF.

This sequence joins TRBV30 and TRBJ1-4; D is undetermined. This CDR3 region has 15 residues. Trimming removed 5 bases at V and 7 bases at J, with 20 bases between. Germline V lookup: CDR1 GTSNPN, CDR2 SVGIG (reference sequence). The CDR3 DNA reads as TGTGCCTGGGCTAGACAATCTCTGCGGGGTGAAAAACTGTTTTTT. Residues: CAWARQSLRGEKLFF.

The chain has TRBV19 and TRBJ1-1, with a possible D match to TRBD1 (5 bases). The V gene lost 0 bases and the J gene lost 2 bases, with 19 bases spanning the gap. The germline V gene has CDR1 LNHDA and CDR2 SQIVND (reference sequence). The length of the CDR3 is 18 residues. CDR3 DNA: TGTGCCAGTAGTATAGATCTATCTGGGGGGTATGTCAACACTGAAGCTTTCTTT. As protein: CASSIDLSGGYVNTEAFF.

This clone has a handful of counts. The chain has TRBV30 and TRBJ2-2; 11 nucleotides align to TRBD1. The germline V gene encodes CDR1 GTSNPN and CDR2 SVGIG (reference sequence). CDR3 length: 15 residues. Trimming at V came to 8 bases and at J to 4 bases, leaving 9 bases not matched to a gene. CDR3 coding DNA: TGTGCCCGTACTTGGGACAGGGGGTTCACCGGGGAGCTGTTTTTT. This gives the protein CARTWDRGFTGELFF.

This clone came up a few times. The chain carries TRBV29-1 and TRBJ2-5; D is possibly TRBD1 (6 bases). This CDR3 region has 14 residues. Germline lookup yields CDR1 SQVTM and CDR2 ANQGSEA. CDR3 nucleotide sequence: TGCAGGGATCCGGGACAAATCATACAAGAGACCCAGTACTTC. Its translation: CRDPGQIIQETQYF.

The chain couples TRBV27 to TRBJ2-2; D perhaps matches TRBD1 (5 bases). CDR1 and CDR2 from the germline V gene are MNHEY and SMNVEV (reference sequence). V was clipped by 1 base and J by 6 bases, with 18 bases between them. This CDR3 spans 17 amino acids. In DNA, the CDR3 is TGTGCCAGCAGTTTATTGACAGAGACCAATAAAGCCGGGGAGCTGTTTTTT. This translates into CASSLLTETNKAGELFF.

V is TRBV29-1 and J is TRBJ1-2, with D possibly TRBD1 on 5 matching bases. CDR3 size: 14 residues. Deletions cut 6 bases from V and 4 bases from J, with 18 bases between. In germline, CDR1 is SQVTM, CDR2 ANQGSEA. The CDR3 protein is CSVSRARLVYGYTF. CDR3 nucleotides: TGCAGCGTGAGCAGGGCGCGACTAGTCTATGGCTACACCTTC.

This chain connects TRBV28 to TRBJ1-1, with unresolved D. V was cut by 3 bases and J by 8 bases, with 4 bases left in between. Germline-derived CDR1 and CDR2 are MDHEN and SYDVKM. CDR3 length: 10 residues. The CDR3 sequence: CASSFGEAFF. DNA for the CDR3: TGTGCCAGCAGTTTCGGGGAAGCTTTCTTT. Full variable domain (remainder filled in from reference TRBV28 and TRBJ1-1): DVKVTQSSRYLVKRTGEKVFLECVQDMDHENMFWYRQDPGLGLRLIYFSYDVKMKEKGDIPEGYSVSREKKERFSLILESASTNQTSMYLCASSFGEAFFGQGTRLTVV.

The chain links TRBV7-3 to TRBJ2-1; 8 bases are shared with TRBD2. Germline values: CDR1 SGHTA, CDR2 FQGTGA. The length of the CDR3 is 15 residues. With 5 bases clipped from V and 0 bases from J, the junction kept 3 bases outside the gene matches. CDR3 sequence: CASSTSGGSYNEQFF. CDR3 DNA: TGTGCCAGCAGCACGAGCGGGGGCTCCTACAATGAGCAGTTCTTC.

The chain has TRBV10-1 and TRBJ1-6, with 8 nucleotides matching TRBD1. Germline CDR1 is WNHNN and CDR2 is SYGVQD (reference sequence). The CDR3 has 15 residues. The V segment lost 10 bases and the J segment 8 bases; nucleotides outside the gene matches: 13. CDR3 sequence: CATLGQGVYDSPLHF. The CDR3 region has the DNA TGCGCCACCCTCGGACAGGGTGTGTACGATTCACCCCTCCACTTT.